This is a list of T cell receptor beta chains from one sample in a study of T cell repertoires in cytomegalovirus infection. One entry per CDR3 protein, called by TCRdb with MiXCR from the reads. In the table there are around 100,000 distinct CDR3 sequences, roughly 9.1% of which are singletons. The antigens for these receptors are not known. The sequenced material came from PBMCs, sequenced either directly or after in vitro stimulation (not recorded which). The receptors come from a human donor in good health (CMV status not recorded). Some clones in this sample may be carry-over from other donors' samples. The CDR3 runs from the conserved cysteine through the conserved F or W. Each record gives: J gene, clone size, D gene, V gene, CDR3 protein, CDR3 DNA. D genes are given only for firm matches. Size values are once, few and many counts, or a class for expanded clones, and some rows have none.

J gene: TRBJ2-1
clone size: -
D gene: TRBD2
V gene: TRBV7-6
CDR3 protein: CASSGPGLAEYNEQFF
CDR3 DNA: TGTGCCAGCAGCGGACCGGGACTAGCGGAATACAATGAGCAGTTCTTC

J gene: TRBJ2-7
clone size: many
D gene: -
V gene: TRBV12-3/TRBV12-4
CDR3 protein: CASSLILASFEQYF
CDR3 DNA: TGTGCCAGCAGTTTAATATTAGCGTCTTTTGAGCAGTACTTC

J gene: TRBJ2-5
clone size: many
D gene: -
V gene: TRBV5-4
CDR3 protein: CASSLGIPPETQYF
CDR3 DNA: TGTGCCAGCAGCTTGGGTATACCGCCAGAGACCCAGTACTTC

J gene: TRBJ1-2
clone size: many
D gene: -
V gene: TRBV12-3/TRBV12-4
CDR3 protein: CASSFDKGGNYGYTF
CDR3 DNA: TGTGCCAGCAGTTTTGACAAGGGGGGCAACTATGGCTACACCTTC

J gene: TRBJ2-5
clone size: many
D gene: TRBD2
V gene: TRBV6-1
CDR3 protein: CASSGSTSGNPYQETQYF
CDR3 DNA: TGTGCCAGCAGTGGATCGACTAGCGGGAACCCCTACCAAGAGACCCAGTACTTC

J gene: TRBJ1-2
clone size: -
D gene: -
V gene: TRBV3-1
CDR3 protein: CASSQGFRQVYGYTF
CDR3 DNA: TGTGCCAGCAGCCAAGGGTTTCGACAGGTCTATGGCTACACCTTC

J gene: TRBJ1-1
clone size: few
D gene: -
V gene: TRBV29-1
CDR3 protein: CSVEGARGGGEAFF
CDR3 DNA: TGCAGCGTTGAGGGGGCCCGGGGGGGCGGTGAAGCTTTCTTT

J gene: TRBJ2-3
clone size: -
D gene: TRBD2
V gene: TRBV18
CDR3 protein: CASSPRLAGEGDTQYF
CDR3 DNA: TGTGCCAGCTCACCACGACTAGCGGGAGAAGGAGATACGCAGTATTTT

J gene: TRBJ2-3
clone size: -
D gene: -
V gene: TRBV7-6
CDR3 protein: CASTGILSAADTQYF
CDR3 DNA: TGTGCCAGCACCGGGATATTATCCGCCGCAGATACGCAGTATTTT

J gene: TRBJ1-2
clone size: many
D gene: -
V gene: TRBV7-2
CDR3 protein: CASQETGTQYGYTF
CDR3 DNA: TGTGCCAGTCAAGAGACAGGTACACAATATGGCTACACCTTC

J gene: TRBJ1-2
clone size: -
D gene: -
V gene: TRBV5-4
CDR3 protein: CASSPPEGSYGYTF
CDR3 DNA: TGTGCCAGCAGCCCCCCAGAGGGGAGCTATGGCTACACCTTC

J gene: TRBJ2-5
clone size: many
D gene: -
V gene: TRBV7-9
CDR3 protein: CASSLELEETQYF
CDR3 DNA: TGTGCCAGCAGCCTCGAACTAGAAGAGACCCAGTACTTC

J gene: TRBJ1-2
clone size: many
D gene: -
V gene: TRBV4-3
CDR3 protein: CASSQAKSGGYTF
CDR3 DNA: TGCGCCAGCAGCCAAGCGAAGAGCGGTGGCTACACCTTC

J gene: TRBJ1-4
clone size: -
D gene: -
V gene: TRBV9
CDR3 protein: CASSGGGTANEKLFF
CDR3 DNA: TGTGCCAGCAGCGGAGGGGGTACGGCTAATGAAAAACTGTTTTTT

J gene: TRBJ2-4
clone size: many
D gene: -
V gene: TRBV10-3
CDR3 protein: CAIRAGTLAKNIQYF
CDR3 DNA: TGTGCCATCAGAGCCGGGACTTTAGCCAAAAACATTCAGTACTTC

J gene: TRBJ2-6
clone size: many
D gene: -
V gene: TRBV7-3
CDR3 protein: CASSGSGANVLTF
CDR3 DNA: TGTGCCAGCAGTGGTAGTGGGGCCAACGTCCTGACTTTC

J gene: TRBJ2-1
clone size: many
D gene: -
V gene: TRBV7-2
CDR3 protein: CASTLQPSMRDEQFF
CDR3 DNA: TGTGCCAGCACTCTTCAGCCTAGCATGAGAGATGAGCAGTTCTTC

J gene: TRBJ1-1
clone size: many
D gene: -
V gene: TRBV6-2/TRBV6-3
CDR3 protein: CASSYWVNTEAFF
CDR3 DNA: TGTGCCAGCAGTTACTGGGTGAACACTGAAGCTTTCTTT

J gene: TRBJ2-1
clone size: many
D gene: -
V gene: TRBV11-2
CDR3 protein: CASSEEVVRRVDNEQFF
CDR3 DNA: TGTGCCAGCAGCGAAGAGGTAGTACGAAGAGTAGACAATGAGCAGTTCTTC

J gene: TRBJ2-1
clone size: many
D gene: TRBD1
V gene: TRBV4-3
CDR3 protein: CASSPGGRSNEQFF
CDR3 DNA: TGCGCCAGCAGCCCAGGGGGCCGCTCCAATGAGCAGTTCTTC

J gene: TRBJ2-5
clone size: many
D gene: TRBD2
V gene: TRBV7-9
CDR3 protein: CASLAGGPRETQYF
CDR3 DNA: TGTGCCAGCCTTGCGGGAGGGCCGAGAGAGACCCAGTACTTC

J gene: TRBJ2-3
clone size: -
D gene: -
V gene: TRBV2
CDR3 protein: CASSGRTRDTQYF
CDR3 DNA: TGTGCCAGCAGTGGGAGGACCCGAGATACGCAGTATTTT

J gene: TRBJ2-4
clone size: many
D gene: -
V gene: TRBV28
CDR3 protein: CASSLEGAKNIQYF
CDR3 DNA: TGTGCCAGCAGTTTAGAGGGAGCCAAAAACATTCAGTACTTC

J gene: TRBJ1-3
clone size: few
D gene: -
V gene: TRBV6-2/TRBV6-3
CDR3 protein: CASSQDNPGNTIYF
CDR3 DNA: TGTGCCAGCAGCCAAGATAATCCTGGAAACACCATATATTTT

J gene: TRBJ2-1
clone size: -
D gene: TRBD2
V gene: TRBV19
CDR3 protein: CASKSYGTTYNEQFF
CDR3 DNA: TGTGCCAGTAAAAGCTACGGGACTACCTACAATGAGCAGTTCTTC

J gene: TRBJ2-1
clone size: -
D gene: TRBD2
V gene: TRBV28
CDR3 protein: CASRFDGTSVNEQFF
CDR3 DNA: TGTGCCAGCAGATTTGATGGGACTAGCGTCAATGAGCAGTTCTTC

J gene: TRBJ1-2
clone size: many
D gene: -
V gene: TRBV28
CDR3 protein: CASSSMSVGRPNYGYTF
CDR3 DNA: TGTGCCAGCAGTTCAATGTCGGTGGGACGGCCGAACTATGGCTACACCTTC

J gene: TRBJ2-3
clone size: -
D gene: -
V gene: TRBV5-4
CDR3 protein: CASSLKGWADAQYF
CDR3 DNA: TGTGCCAGCAGCTTGAAGGGGTGGGCAGACGCGCAGTATTTT

J gene: TRBJ2-3
clone size: -
D gene: TRBD2
V gene: TRBV12-3/TRBV12-4
CDR3 protein: CASSLGLAETDTQYF
CDR3 DNA: TGTGCCAGCAGTTTGGGACTAGCGGAAACAGATACGCAGTATTTT